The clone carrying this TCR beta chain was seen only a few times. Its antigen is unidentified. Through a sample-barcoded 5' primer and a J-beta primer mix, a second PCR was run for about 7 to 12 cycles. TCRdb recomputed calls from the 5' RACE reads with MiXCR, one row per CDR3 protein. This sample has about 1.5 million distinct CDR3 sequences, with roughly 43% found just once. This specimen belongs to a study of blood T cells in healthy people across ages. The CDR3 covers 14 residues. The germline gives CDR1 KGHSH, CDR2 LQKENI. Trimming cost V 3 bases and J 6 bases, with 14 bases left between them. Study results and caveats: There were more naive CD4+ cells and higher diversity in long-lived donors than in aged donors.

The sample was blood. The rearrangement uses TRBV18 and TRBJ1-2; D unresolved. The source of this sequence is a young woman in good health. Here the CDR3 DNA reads TGTGCCAGCTCACCGCCTACCGGGTTTAATGGCTACACCTTC. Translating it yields CASSPPTGFNGYTF.